The present T cell receptor (beta chain) was sequenced within a study of shared T cell receptors in the human thymus. The V segment lost 5 bases and the J segment 8 bases; nucleotides outside the gene matches: 9. CDR3 size: 14 residues. The germline gives CDR1 LNHDA, CDR2 SQIVND (reference sequence). Repertoires were generated with immunoSEQ multiplex PCR, while TCRdb's copy carries only in-frame clones and drops some. The table shows about 660,000 clones, with around 87% occurring only once. The same data also went into a second study, on human thymus T cells. That report notes: Healthy Finnish infants undergoing corrective surgery for congenital heart defects provided the donor material. Resections removed during corrective heart surgery provided the thymus tissue used. Unrelated individuals reportedly shared highly overlapping thymic TCR repertoires.

This sequence joins TRBV19 and TRBJ1-2; 9 bases align to TRBD1. The origin of this receptor is a boy less than two years old with a congenital heart defect. The sequencing input was thymocytes. The CDR3 region has the DNA TGTGCCAGTAGTGGAAGGACAGGGGCCTGGGGCTACACCTTC. It codes for CASSGRTGAWGYTF.